What follows are 14 T cell receptor beta chains derived from one specimen sequenced in a study of T-cell reconstitution after alpha-beta-depleted transplantation in children listed by TCRdb under 2016. The sample's treatment or condition label, in plain terms: allogeneic hematopoietic cell transplantation with graft depleted of TCRalphabeta T cells and CD19 B cells. The method was PCR. TCRdb records Illumina HiSeq 2500 as the sequencer. TCR libraries were prepared with molecular barcoding, using unique molecular identifiers to normalize TCRbeta repertoire quantification. TCRdb reran the public reads through fastp at Q25 and MiXCR, keeping productive beta chains. Rows are unified per CDR3 protein, each entry keeping the most common DNA and genes. This sample has about 980,000 distinct CDR3 sequences in its table, and around 30% of those were observed once. The ten largest clones add up to around 30% of the sample.

The sequencing used PBMCs, mostly from graft donor cells, collected 360 days after TCRalphabeta/CD19-depleted stem cell transplant. The receptors were sampled from a boy less than two years old who had a stem cell transplant for SCID, so the T cells may come from the graft donor.

This rearrangement joins TRBV7-8 to TRBJ1-1; D perhaps matches TRBD1 (6 bases). The length of the CDR3 is 16 residues. Germline CDR1 is SGHVS and CDR2 is FQNEAQ. Trimming removed 5 bases at V and 3 bases at J, with 19 bases between. CDR3 sequence: CASSQRGTRIYTEAFF. In nucleotides, the CDR3 is TGTGCCAGCAGCCAGAGAGGGACAAGGATCTACACTGAAGCTTTCTTT. Supplemented by reference TRBV7-8 and TRBJ1-1, the full variable domain reads GAGVSQSPRYKVAKRGQDVALRCDPISGHVSLFWYQQALGQGPEFLTYFQNEAQLDKSGLPSDRFFAERPEGSVSTLKIQRTQQEDSAVYLCASSQRGTRIYTEAFFGQGTRLTVV.

On this clonotype itself: Compared with germline, one end of the junction differs, possibly owing to a read error. The gene calls are TRBV29-1 and TRBJ1-2; D possibly corresponds to TRBD1 (5 bases). Germline V gene sequence: CDR1 SQVTM, CDR2 ANQGSEA. The CDR3 totals 8 residues. The DNA of the CDR3 is TGCAGCGTTGTCTCGGGGGACTTC. It encodes CSVVSGDF. The complete variable domain, with remaining parts taken from reference TRBV29-1 and TRBJ1-2, reads SAVISQKPSRDICQRGTSLTIQCQVDSQVTMMFWYRQQPGQSLTLIATANQGSEATYESGFVIDKFPISRPNLTFSTLTVSNMSPEDSSIYLCSVVSGDFGSGTRLTVV.

This clonotype was seen more than once but under ten times. The chain carries TRBV20-1 and TRBJ1-3, with a possible D match to TRBD1 (5 bases). The CDR3 runs to 14 residues. Germline values: CDR1 DFQATT, CDR2 SNEGSKA (reference sequence). Trimming shortened V by 1 base and J by 4 bases, and 11 bases separated the two germline ends. The CDR3 DNA reads as TGCAGTGCTAGAGTTGAAAGGGGCGGAAACACCATATATTTT. Amino acids: CSARVERGGNTIYF.

J is TRBJ2-7 and V is TRBV29-1; TRBD2 matches at 9 bases. The CDR3 consists of 13 residues. Trimming at V came to 1 base and at J to 6 bases, leaving 4 bases not matched to a gene. Germline-derived CDR1 and CDR2 are SQVTM and ANQGSEA. CDR3 loop: CSVEGSGGREQYF. DNA for the CDR3: TGCAGCGTTGAAGGTAGCGGGGGACGCGAGCAGTACTTC.

V and J are TRBV20-1 and TRBJ2-1, with 9 bases identical to TRBD2. Germline V gene data show CDR1 as DFQATT and CDR2 as SNEGSKA (reference sequence). The CDR3 length is 15 residues. The V segment lost 5 bases and the J segment 3 bases; nucleotides outside the gene matches: 8. CDR3 coding DNA: TGCAGTGCTCCGCGGGGGGGATTTGGCTACAATGAGCAGTTCTTC. Its protein is CSAPRGGFGYNEQFF.

The CDR3 nucleotides are TGTGCCAGCAGATTCGACAGGGCCGACAATGAGCAGTTCTTC. Translating it yields CASRFDRADNEQFF. The chain uses TRBV6-2 or TRBV6-3 and TRBJ2-1; TRBD1 matches at 7 bases. CDR1 and CDR2 (germline): MNHEY, SVGEGT. CDR3 length: 14 amino acids. Trimming took 6 bases from V and 5 from J; bases not matched to a gene: 7.

V gene TRBV11-2 combines with J gene TRBJ2-7, with 7 nucleotides matching TRBD1. In germline, CDR1 is SGHAT, CDR2 FQNNGV. There are 15 residues in the CDR3. V was pared by 1 base and J by 1 base, with 4 bases of the junction left unmatched. CDR3 amino acids: CASSLARTGSYEQYF. The CDR3 region has the DNA TGTGCCAGCAGCTTAGCCCGGACAGGATCCTACGAGCAGTACTTC.

V is TRBV18 and J is TRBJ2-1, with TRBD2 matching 15 bases. Trimming at V came to 5 bases and at J to 4 bases, leaving 21 bases not matched to a gene. Germline CDR1 and CDR2: KGHSH and LQKENI. CDR3 length: 22 residues. As DNA, the CDR3 is TGTGCCAGCTCATCGATCACCGGCAGGCAGGGGACTAGCGGGGGGACATACAATGAGCAGTTCTTC. Residues: CASSSITGRQGTSGGTYNEQFF.

Only a few counts were recorded for this clonotype. The chain carries TRBV4-1 and TRBJ2-7, with D perhaps matching TRBD2 (5 bases). Germline CDR1 MGHRA, CDR2 YSYEKL. The CDR3 is 14 residues long. Trimming took 2 bases from V and 5 from J, leaving 13 bases between them. CDR3 sequence (DNA): TGCGCCAGCAGCCAACGAGGGCTTGACCACGAGCAGTACTTC. This gives the protein CASSQRGLDHEQYF.

This clonotype has only a few counts. The rearrangement joins TRBV5-1 to TRBJ1-2, with unresolved D. Trimming cost V 1 base and J 4 bases, with 20 bases left between them. This CDR3 is 17 amino acids long. CDR1 and CDR2 (germline): SGHRS, YFSETQ. The CDR3: CASSLWGAIAWGYGYTF. The CDR3 DNA reads TGCGCCAGCAGCTTGTGGGGAGCGATAGCGTGGGGCTATGGCTACACCTTC.

V usage is TRBV19 and J usage is TRBJ2-1; TRBD1 matches at 12 bases. V shed 1 base, J shed 3 bases, and the junction held 10 bases outside the gene matches. Germline CDR1 LNHDA, CDR2 SQIVND (reference sequence). The CDR3 runs 19 residues. The CDR3 protein is CASSIGGQGATARYNEQFF. The DNA of the CDR3 is TGTGCCAGTAGTATAGGGGGACAGGGGGCAACTGCACGCTACAATGAGCAGTTCTTC.

This clonotype was seen only a few times. The chain recombines TRBV5-1 with TRBJ2-2; TRBD1 aligns across 7 bases. V lost 5 bases and J lost 7; bases outside the gene matches: 8. The CDR3 contains 14 residues. CDR1 and CDR2 from the germline V gene are SGHRS and YFSETQ. CDR3 sequence: CASRSTGDDGELFF. DNA for the CDR3: TGCGCCAGCAGGTCCACAGGGGATGACGGGGAGCTGTTTTTT. Full variable domain (remainder filled in from reference TRBV5-1 and TRBJ2-2): KAGVTQTPRYLIKTRGQQVTLSCSPISGHRSVSWYQQTPGQGLQFLFEYFSETQRNKGNFPGRFSGRQFSNSRSEMNVSTLELGDSALYLCASRSTGDDGELFFGEGSRLTVL.

The chain couples TRBV18 to TRBJ1-4; D is perhaps TRBD1 (5 bases). Trimming took 9 bases from V and 5 from J, leaving 13 bases between them. CDR1 and CDR2 from the germline V gene are KGHSH and LQKENI. This CDR3 is 13 amino acids long. Here the CDR3 reads CASGAVINEKLFF. The CDR3 DNA is TGTGCCAGTGGGGCAGTCATCAATGAAAAACTGTTTTTT.

The chain uses TRBV19 and TRBJ2-2; 11 bases match TRBD1. V shed 6 bases and J 3 bases; nucleotides not matched to a gene: 12. Germline CDR1 LNHDA, CDR2 SQIVND (reference sequence). The CDR3 is made up of 18 amino acids. In DNA, the CDR3 is TGTGCCAGTAGCCTCCGGGGACAGGGGGGTAGATACACCGGGGAGCTGTTTTTT. The encoded protein is CASSLRGQGGRYTGELFF.